This T cell receptor (beta chain) came from a study of control samples from healthy donors and cancer patients. This table comes from immunoSEQ multiplex PCR, and its TCRdb copy is limited to in-frame clones, with some not included. The profile shows 95,000 to 150,000 clones, almost 95% of them singletons. The CDR3 is made up of 13 amino acids. Germline V gene sequence: CDR1 SGDLS, CDR2 YYNGEE. V lost 4 bases and J lost 9, with 16 bases in between. The chain carries TRBV9 and TRBJ1-1; possibly TRBD1 for D (6 bases). The source of this sequence is a man of 80 years or more with head and neck cancer. The specimen sequenced was PBMCs. CDR3 sequence (DNA): TGTGCCAGCAGCTCCTCCGCCGGGACACAAGCTTTCTTT. Amino acids: CASSSSAGTQAFF.